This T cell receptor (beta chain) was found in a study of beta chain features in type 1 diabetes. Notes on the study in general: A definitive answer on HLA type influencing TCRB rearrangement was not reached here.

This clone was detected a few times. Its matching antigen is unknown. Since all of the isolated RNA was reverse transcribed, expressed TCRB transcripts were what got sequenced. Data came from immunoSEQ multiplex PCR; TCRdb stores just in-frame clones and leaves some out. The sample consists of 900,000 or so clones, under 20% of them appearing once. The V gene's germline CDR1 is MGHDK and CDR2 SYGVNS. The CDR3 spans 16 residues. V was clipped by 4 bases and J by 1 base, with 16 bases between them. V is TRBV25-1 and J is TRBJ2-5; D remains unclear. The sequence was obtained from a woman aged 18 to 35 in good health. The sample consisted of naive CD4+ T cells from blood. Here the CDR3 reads CASSAGVGHVQETQYF. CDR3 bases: TGTGCCAGCAGTGCTGGCGTGGGTCACGTCCAAGAGACCCAGTACTTC. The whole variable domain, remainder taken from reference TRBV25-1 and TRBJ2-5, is EADIYQTPRYLVIGTGKKITLECSQTMGHDKMYWYQQDPGMELHLIHYSYGVNSTEKGDLSSESTVSRIRTEHFPLTLESARPSHTSQYLCASSAGVGHVQETQYFGPGTRLLVL.